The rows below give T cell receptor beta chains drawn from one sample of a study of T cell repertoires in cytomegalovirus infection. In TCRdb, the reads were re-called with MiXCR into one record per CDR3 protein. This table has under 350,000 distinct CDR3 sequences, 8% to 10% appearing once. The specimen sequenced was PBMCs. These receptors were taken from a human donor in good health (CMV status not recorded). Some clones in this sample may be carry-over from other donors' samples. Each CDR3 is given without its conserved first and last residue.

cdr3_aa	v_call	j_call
TSSTPSGKVTDTQY	TRBV7-8	TRBJ2-3
ASSPGTGYEQF	TRBV12-3/TRBV12-4	TRBJ2-1
ASSKGLAGGLTQY	TRBV7-2	TRBJ2-3
ASSLARGHYGYT	TRBV7-2	TRBJ1-2
ASSLGASGGSYEQY	TRBV6-1	TRBJ2-7
ASSPGTAYEAF	TRBV12-3/TRBV12-4	TRBJ1-1
ASSSSKGRLTLTDTQY	TRBV7-2	TRBJ2-3
ASSPPSASNQPQH	TRBV7-2	TRBJ1-5
ASSFRNERGYEQF	TRBV7-2	TRBJ2-1
ASSEGSHTDTQY	TRBV25-1	TRBJ2-3
ASSETAVSSYNSPLH	TRBV10-2	TRBJ1-6
ASIARRSGNTIY	TRBV7-2	TRBJ1-3
ASSLARVAGTSTDTQY	TRBV7-8	TRBJ2-3
ASSPHTGSRNSPLH	TRBV6-2/TRBV6-3	TRBJ1-6
ASSRAGGGAIGYT	TRBV4-3	TRBJ1-2
ASTTGENQPHH	TRBV7-9	TRBJ1-5
ASSLAGWDRGSSYT	TRBV7-9	TRBJ1-2
ATWKTTLNTEAF	TRBV6-1	TRBJ1-1
ASSPGGTGETQY	TRBV7-9	TRBJ2-5
ASSDRQGRNTEAF	TRBV12-3/TRBV12-4	TRBJ1-1
ASSRIAFSYNSPLH	TRBV7-2	TRBJ1-6
ASSISPETQY	TRBV19	TRBJ2-5
ASSLDIGPSYNEQF	TRBV5-4	TRBJ2-1
AISIAGGEQY	TRBV10-3	TRBJ2-7
ASSASGSTTDTQY	TRBV28	TRBJ2-3